This T cell receptor beta chain was captured in a study of blood T cells in healthy people across ages (dated by TCRdb to 2015 to 2017). Some background on the complete study: Template switching captured roughly one uniquely barcoded TCR beta cDNA molecule per two T cells in model experiments. Four age groups were formed from the donors: young (average approximately 15 years), middle-aged (approximately 40), aged (over 55) and long-lived (82). Age-related changes in TCR beta repertoire diversity were measured in the study by deep sequencing normalized with unique cDNA molecular identifiers. For two donors (one aged 18 to 29 and one aged 80 or older), the study analyzed two additional independent replicas of 1 million unique cDNA reads from the same blood draw.

Preparation of the library involved 5' RACE. The reads were generated on an Illumina HiSeq 2500. The second PCR ran for about 7 to 11 cycles and used a J-beta primer mix along with a sample-barcoded 5' primer. A unique molecular identifier was introduced onto each TCR beta cDNA molecule by a template-switch 5' adaptor carrying 12 random nucleotides. At least 3 million CDR3-containing paired-end reads were obtained from each sample. The Mint cDNA synthesis kit, primed by a TRBC-specific oligonucleotide, was used to synthesize first-strand cDNA from all RNA. After uracil-DNA glycosylase treatment, a first 18-cycle PCR used universal primers M1SS and BC2_uni_R on all cDNA. The authors' pipeline ran thus. For normalization, 1 million high-quality reads, each with a distinct molecular identifier, were randomly selected from each sample. Reads with shared molecular identifiers were discarded instead of being binned into consensus sequences. MiTCR, with a Q25 quality threshold and the strictest error-elimination algorithm, was used for CDR3 identification, clonotype clustering and error correction. Lower-bound total TCR beta diversity was estimated with a nonparametric unseen species model using Euler transformation. The raw public data were reprocessed by TCRdb itself: fastp quality trimming at Q25, MiXCR clonotype calling, in-frame beta chains only. Each CDR3 protein appears once, grouped with its most common genes and DNA. The V and J calls here are based on TCRdb, not the publication. For this sample there are about 780,000 distinct CDR3 sequences; around 24% appear just once. The ten largest make up under 3% of the sample.

Donors were under 40 systemically healthy Caucasian individuals from Russia aged about 6 to 100 years. About 10 milliliters of peripheral blood were drawn from each donor into EDTA-treated Vacutainer tubes. PBMCs were isolated by Ficoll-Paque density-gradient centrifugation, with at least 7 million obtained per sample. Total RNA was extracted from PBMCs with Trizol reagent, with at least 5.5 micrograms obtained per sample. The percentages of naive CD45RAhigh/CD27high T cells were determined by flow cytometry on a PBMC aliquot from every donor. In regard to this clonotype: Its binding antigen is unknown. Base qualities are missing; no much larger clone stands one base away.

General study outcomes and caveats: The long-lived group showed more naive CD4+ T cells, fewer expanded clones and increased TCR diversity than the aged group, suggesting age selection. Observed TCR beta diversity per million T cells fell roughly linearly with age, and a significant reduction was already apparent by age approximately 40. Since profiling was done on bulk unsorted PBMCs, naive and antigen-experienced compartments could not be conclusively compared. Because donor CMV infection status was unknown, age-related changes in expanded clonotypes were potentially confounded. Estimates of total diversity based on one million sequenced T cells were considered lower bounds and underestimates. Observed TCR beta diversity correlated strongly with the percentage of naive T cells measured by flow cytometry.

V is clipped by 7 bases and J by 3 bases, and the sequence between their germline boundaries is 12 bases long. From a lookup of the germline V gene, CDR1 and CDR2 are SQVTM and ANQGSEA. Measured from the cysteine to the phenylalanine, the CDR3 is 12 residues long. Only the CDR3 portion is preserved as DNA: 36 bases, with reading frame beginning at the first base. These same data were also listed under a study on T cells of mothers and their children. Reported in the second study: Nine systemically healthy Caucasian individuals, comprising three mothers and their six children, were included as donors. cDNA synthesis used all of the extracted RNA, with around 1.5 ug of RNA in each 15 ul reaction. In the second PCR, the M1S primer introduced both the sample barcodes and 2-4 random nucleotides. Over 9 million TCR beta CDR3 reads came from each mother, compared with around 3 million reads from each child. Thymic selection similarly shapes TCR recombination output in related and unrelated pairs, with minor effect from inherited differences. Normalized repertoire overlap was always slightly but never significantly higher in related than unrelated mother-child pairs. No persistent microchimeric T cell clones were found, with a detection sensitivity of approximately 110 clones per million clonotypes. The study used deep NGS to compare TCR beta repertoires of mothers and children, seeking features distinguishing related mother-child pairs from unrelated individuals. The mean age was 40 +/- 4 years for the mothers and approximately 11 +/- 4 years for the children. After adapters were ligated using NEBNext reagents, the libraries underwent 100+100 nt paired-end sequencing on an Illumina HiSeq 2000. To avoid cross-contamination, the mother libraries and the child libraries were prepared a month apart and sequenced in separate runs. Between roughly 500,000 and 2,100,000 distinct TCR beta clonotypes were identified per donor. Naive TCR beta clonotypes were estimated from low-frequency clonotypes matched to each donor's FACS-determined naive share, without sorting.

The clonotype comes from a boy younger than 18 in good health. This sequence uses TRBV29-1 and TRBJ1-1; TRBD1 is perhaps the D gene, given 5 matching bases. Specimen: blood. The DNA reads as follows: TGCAGCGCGGGGACTGCCGACACTGAAGCTTTCTTT. This codes for CSAGTADTEAFF.